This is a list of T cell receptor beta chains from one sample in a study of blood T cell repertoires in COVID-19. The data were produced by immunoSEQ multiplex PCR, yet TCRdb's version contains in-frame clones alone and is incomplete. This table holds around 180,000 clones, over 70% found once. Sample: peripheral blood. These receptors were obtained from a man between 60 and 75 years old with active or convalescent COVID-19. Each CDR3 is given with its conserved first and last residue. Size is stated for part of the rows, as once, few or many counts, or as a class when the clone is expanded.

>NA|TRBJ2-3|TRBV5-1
CASSLFGSMREGGDTQYF
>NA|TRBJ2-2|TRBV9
CASSAAGGLDTGELFF
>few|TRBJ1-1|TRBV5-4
CASSLGAGLNTEAFF
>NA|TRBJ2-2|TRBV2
CASRGQGALANTGELFF
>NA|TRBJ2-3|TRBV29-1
CSDRGEAGGTQYF
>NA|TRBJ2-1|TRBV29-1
CSVESRARGTFNEQFF
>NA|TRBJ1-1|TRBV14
CASSLRTGGLNTEAFF
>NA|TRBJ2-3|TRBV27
CASRDRGRPTDTQYF
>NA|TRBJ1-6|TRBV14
CASSQVLGFYNSPLHF
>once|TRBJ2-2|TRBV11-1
CASSRRGTLETGELFF
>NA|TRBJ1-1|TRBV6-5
CASTTDRGTEAFF
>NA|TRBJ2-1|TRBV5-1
CASSFTREVNEQFF
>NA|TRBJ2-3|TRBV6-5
CASSPTGGFTDTQYF